This T cell receptor beta chain was obtained from a study of cytomegalovirus exposure and HLA in healthy donors. General study results and limits: Common viral pathogens (according to a later analysis) appeared linked to several of the most significant clusters. Sequencing had likely introduced a cluster of highly shared sequence variants as an artifact.

Donors sampled were nominally healthy, though unrecorded immune exposures were likely. J was trimmed by 6 bases and V by 1 base; bases with no gene match: 6. CDR1 is SGHRS and CDR2 is YFSETQ in the germline V gene. This CDR3 is 14 amino acids long. With 60 Vbeta and 13 Jbeta primers, the PCR was carried out. The method was immunoSEQ multiplex PCR; TCRdb's version includes in-frame clones alone and lacks a portion of them. The sample holds 90,000 to 150,000 clones; 75% are singletons and the top ten take about 2.8%. With respect to this clone: Its antigen is still unknown.

The sequence came from a woman between 40 and 50 years old in good health and CMV-seropositive. This chain links TRBV5-1 with TRBJ1-2; TRBD1 aligns across 7 bases. Sequencing input: PBMCs. The CDR3 here is CASSLTGEFNGYTF. The DNA for the CDR3 is TGCGCCAGCAGCTTGACAGGGGAATTTAATGGCTACACCTTC.